This entry concerns a single T cell receptor beta chain. What antigen it recognizes has not been identified. Base qualities are missing; no much larger clone stands one base away. This specimen comes from a study of beta chain features in type 1 diabetes (dated by TCRdb to between 2017 and 2018). At the level of the whole study: Mean age, gender distribution, total cell number and subset yield were not different between patients and healthy donors. Across all samples, 90 million to 130 million sorted cells were examined, and cell number per subset correlated strongly with RNA yield. In the study, recently diagnosed type 1 diabetes patients and matched healthy donors were compared on the TCRB repertoires of their sorted circulating CD4+ T cell subsets. Regulatory and stem cell-like memory subsets were isolated from only 8 patients and roughly 8 healthy donors, whereas naive and central memory subsets came from all 30 or so donors.

General findings and caveats noted by the study authors: Fewer insertions and more nucleotide deletions at VDJ recombination sites were observed in patients with type 1 diabetes, implying thymic rearrangement abnormalities. Shorter templates might have been favored by PCR, but patient and control samples were amplified and corrected together, so both groups would have been affected equally by any skew. Naive, central memory and regulatory TCRB repertoires appeared more similar among patients than among healthy donors. A moderate but significant shortening of TCRB CDR3 length was observed in type 1 diabetes patients in all four CD4+ subsets. Because cDNA was sequenced instead of genomic DNA, activated cells with high expression could be over-represented, although the groups did not differ in activation or CD3 levels. HLA sub-analyses involved small numbers of individuals, so any influence of HLA type on TCRB rearrangement remained unresolved.

From each donor, a single peripheral blood sample of about 100 mL on average was drawn into heparinised tubes. A BD FACSAria II was used to sort naive, central memory, regulatory and stem cell-like memory CD4+ T cells with a panel that included CD45RO, CCR7, CD25, CD127, CD95 and CD27. Purity was above 95% for every sorted population. Right away, PBMCs were isolated by Lymphoprep density gradient centrifugation and were stained directly, with no culture step. So that batch effects would be minimized, each experiment stained and sorted samples in pairs, pairing one healthy donor with one patient. The entire amount of isolated RNA was reverse transcribed using the High Capacity cDNA Reverse Transcription Kit, so the sequenced TCRB transcripts were expressed ones. Deep immunoSEQ sequencing was performed on naive, central memory and regulatory T cell samples, with an average of roughly 3.6 million total reads per sample. Sorted cells were lysed in RLT buffer, and RNA was extracted using DNase-treated RNeasy Micro or Mini kits according to cell number. Each cell subset was processed on its own to prevent cross-contamination, while patient and healthy donor samples were processed together. The immunoSEQ multiplex PCR was used to amplify TCRB sequences from cDNA, generating 87-bp fragments that spanned the CDR3 region. Sequencing of the amplicons was done on the Illumina HiSeq platform. On the authors' methods: Synthetic template baselines were used to correct PCR bias computationally, reads within Hamming distance 2 were collapsed, and singletons that could not be merged were discarded. Reads were aligned to IMGT to assign V, D and J genes, CDR3 length, and insertions or deletions at six rearrangement sites. Clonotype counts were normalized to sorted cell number within each subset before computing true diversity and Gini coefficients with the tcR R package. The overlap coefficient, calculated on TCRB nucleotide sequences, was used to measure repertoire sharing. Out-of-frame TCRB sequences from naive cells were analyzed to stand in for the pre-selection repertoire. The clones in this table, taken by TCRdb from immuneACCESS, are in-frame only. Not every clone is retained; where verified, under half of the shortfall comes from an unresolved V gene, and the cause of the rest is unknown. That table supplies the V and J calls and clone size; D and trimming were determined from the DNA. This sample has approximately 400,000 clones in its table, and less than 15% of those were observed once. In total, the top ten clones hold under 0.02% of the sample.

The sequenced sample was naive CD4+ T cells from blood. The intended sense of this specimen's cell subset or site label: true naive CD4+ T cells. This TCR was recovered from a woman under 30 in good health.

This receptor carries the CDR3 CASSIERGFAYEQYF. In nucleotide form, the sequence is TGTGCCAGTAGTATAGAACGGGGTTTCGCCTACGAGCAGTACTTC. The V gene is TRBV19 and the J gene is TRBJ2-7; the D gene is possibly TRBD2, with 5 bases matching. Between the V and J ends, shortened by 0 bases and 2 bases respectively, the junction contains 11 bases. The CDR3 numbers 15 residues from cysteine through phenylalanine. Only the CDR3 region is kept as DNA, spanning 45 bases read in frame from base 1. Via the germline V gene (reference sequence), CDR1 is LNHDA and CDR2 SQIVND.